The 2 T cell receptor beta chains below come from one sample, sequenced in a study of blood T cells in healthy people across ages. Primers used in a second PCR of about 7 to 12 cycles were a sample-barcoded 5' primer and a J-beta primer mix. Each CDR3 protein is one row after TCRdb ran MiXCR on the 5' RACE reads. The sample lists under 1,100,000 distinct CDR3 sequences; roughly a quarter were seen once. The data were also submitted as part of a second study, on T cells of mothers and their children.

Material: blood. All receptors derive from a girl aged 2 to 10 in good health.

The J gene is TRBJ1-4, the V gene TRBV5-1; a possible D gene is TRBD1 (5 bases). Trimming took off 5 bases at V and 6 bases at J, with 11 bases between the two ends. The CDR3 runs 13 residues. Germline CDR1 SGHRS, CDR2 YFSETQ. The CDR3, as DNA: TGCGCCAGCAGGAAGGGGCCCGATGAAAAACTGTTTTTT. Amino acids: CASRKGPDEKLFF.

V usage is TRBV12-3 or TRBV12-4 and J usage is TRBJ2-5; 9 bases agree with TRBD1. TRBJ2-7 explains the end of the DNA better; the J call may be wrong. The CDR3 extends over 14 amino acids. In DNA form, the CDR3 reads TGTGCCAGCAGGGGACAGGGAATTGGCCACGAGCAGTACTTC. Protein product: CASRGQGIGHEQYF.